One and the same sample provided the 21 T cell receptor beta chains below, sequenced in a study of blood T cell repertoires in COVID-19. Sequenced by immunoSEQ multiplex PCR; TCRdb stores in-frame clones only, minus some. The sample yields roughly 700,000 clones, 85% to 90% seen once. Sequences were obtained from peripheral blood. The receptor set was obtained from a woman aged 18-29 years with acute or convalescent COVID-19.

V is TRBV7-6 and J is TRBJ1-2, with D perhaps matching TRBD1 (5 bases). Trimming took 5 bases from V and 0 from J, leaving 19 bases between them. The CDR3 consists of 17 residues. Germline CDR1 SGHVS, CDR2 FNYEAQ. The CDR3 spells CASSPQDGISANYGYTF. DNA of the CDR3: TGTGCCAGCAGCCCACAGGACGGTATCAGCGCTAACTATGGCTACACCTTC.

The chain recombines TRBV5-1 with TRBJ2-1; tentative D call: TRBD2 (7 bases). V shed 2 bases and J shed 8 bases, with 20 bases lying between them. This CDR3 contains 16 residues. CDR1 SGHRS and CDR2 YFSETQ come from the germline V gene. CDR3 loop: CASSLGSGGPGDEQFF. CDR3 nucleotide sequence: TGCGCCAGCAGCTTAGGTTCGGGAGGCCCAGGGGATGAGCAGTTCTTC.

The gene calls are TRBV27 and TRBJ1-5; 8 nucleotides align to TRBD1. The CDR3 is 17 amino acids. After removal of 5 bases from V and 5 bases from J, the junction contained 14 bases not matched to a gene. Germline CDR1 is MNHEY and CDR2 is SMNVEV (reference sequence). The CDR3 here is CASSLSPRTGYDQPQHF. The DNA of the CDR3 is TGTGCCAGCAGTCTCTCTCCGAGGACAGGGTATGATCAGCCCCAGCATTTT.

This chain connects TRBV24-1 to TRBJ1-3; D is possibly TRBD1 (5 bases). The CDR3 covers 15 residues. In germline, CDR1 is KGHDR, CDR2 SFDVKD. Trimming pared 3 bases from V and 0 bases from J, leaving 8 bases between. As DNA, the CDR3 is TGTGCCACCAGTGATGGACATAACTCTGGAAACACCATATATTTT. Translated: CATSDGHNSGNTIYF.

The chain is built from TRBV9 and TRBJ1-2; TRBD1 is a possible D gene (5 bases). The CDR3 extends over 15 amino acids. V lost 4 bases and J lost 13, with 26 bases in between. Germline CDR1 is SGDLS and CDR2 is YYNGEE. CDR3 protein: CASSTGPDSPMTGTF. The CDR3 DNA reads TGTGCCAGCAGCACCGGACCCGACAGCCCTATGACTGGCACCTTC.

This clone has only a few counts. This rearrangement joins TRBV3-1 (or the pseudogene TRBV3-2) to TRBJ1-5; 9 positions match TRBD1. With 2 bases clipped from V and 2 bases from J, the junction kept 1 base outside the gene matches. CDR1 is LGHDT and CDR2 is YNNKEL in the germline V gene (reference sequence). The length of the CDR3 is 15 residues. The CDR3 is CASSQRTGGNQPQHF. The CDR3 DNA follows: TGTGCCAGCAGCCAAAGGACAGGGGGCAATCAGCCCCAGCATTTT.

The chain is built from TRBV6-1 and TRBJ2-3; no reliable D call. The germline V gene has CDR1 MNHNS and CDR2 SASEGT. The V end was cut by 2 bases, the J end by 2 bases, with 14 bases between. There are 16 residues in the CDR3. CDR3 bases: TGTGCCAGCAGTGAATACAAAACCCTGATCACAGATACGCAGTATTTT. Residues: CASSEYKTLITDTQYF.

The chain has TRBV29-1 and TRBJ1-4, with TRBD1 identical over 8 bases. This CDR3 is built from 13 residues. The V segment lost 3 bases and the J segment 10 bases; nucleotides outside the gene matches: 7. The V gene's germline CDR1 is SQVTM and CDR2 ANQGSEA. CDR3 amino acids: CSVEFQGARKLFF. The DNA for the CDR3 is TGCAGCGTTGAGTTCCAGGGGGCTCGAAAACTGTTTTTT.

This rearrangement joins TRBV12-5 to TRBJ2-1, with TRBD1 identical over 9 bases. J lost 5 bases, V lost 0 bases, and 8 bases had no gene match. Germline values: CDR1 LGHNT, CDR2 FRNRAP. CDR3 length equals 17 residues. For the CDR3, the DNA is TGTGCTAGTGGTTTGGTAGGGTCTCGGGACAGGGACAATGAGCAGTTCTTC. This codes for CASGLVGSRDRDNEQFF.

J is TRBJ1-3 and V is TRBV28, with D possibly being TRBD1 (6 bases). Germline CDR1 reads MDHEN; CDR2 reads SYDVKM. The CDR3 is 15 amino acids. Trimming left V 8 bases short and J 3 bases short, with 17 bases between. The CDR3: CASGRQVLFGNTIYF. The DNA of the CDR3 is TGTGCCAGCGGGCGACAGGTCCTGTTTGGAAACACCATATATTTT.

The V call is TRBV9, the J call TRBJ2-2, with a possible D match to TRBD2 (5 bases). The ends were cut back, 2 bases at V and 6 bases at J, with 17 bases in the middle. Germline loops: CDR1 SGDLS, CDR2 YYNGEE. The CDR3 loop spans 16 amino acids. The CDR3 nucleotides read TGTGCCAGCAGCGTCGATCTCCCACGAGGGCCCGGGGAGCTGTTTTTT. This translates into CASSVDLPRGPGELFF.

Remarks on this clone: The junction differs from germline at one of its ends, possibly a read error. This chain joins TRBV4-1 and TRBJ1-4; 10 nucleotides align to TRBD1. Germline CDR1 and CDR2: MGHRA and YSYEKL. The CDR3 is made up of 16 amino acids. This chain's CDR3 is CASSQPRQGAKEKLFF. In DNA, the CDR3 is TGCGCCAGCAGCCAACCCCGACAGGGGGCTAAAGAAAAACTGTTTTTT.

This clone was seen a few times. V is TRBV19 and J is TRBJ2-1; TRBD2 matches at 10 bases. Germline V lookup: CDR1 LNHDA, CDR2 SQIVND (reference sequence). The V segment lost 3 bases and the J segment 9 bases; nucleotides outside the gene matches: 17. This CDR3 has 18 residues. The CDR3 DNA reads TGTGCCAGTAGTATCCCAATCGCAGCGGGGGGGAACTGGGTTGAGCAGTTCTTC. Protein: CASSIPIAAGGNWVEQFF.

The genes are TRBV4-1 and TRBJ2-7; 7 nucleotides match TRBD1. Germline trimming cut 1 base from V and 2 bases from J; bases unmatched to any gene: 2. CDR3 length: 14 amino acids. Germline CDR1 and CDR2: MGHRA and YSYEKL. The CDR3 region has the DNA TGCGCCAGCAGCCAAGGGGACAGCCCCTACGAGCAGTACTTC. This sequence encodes CASSQGDSPYEQYF.

The chain's CDR3 is CASSFPLNRTGMNTEAFF. The CDR3 DNA reads as TGTGCCAGCAGCTTCCCTTTGAATCGGACAGGGATGAACACTGAAGCTTTCTTT. The rearrangement joins TRBV5-6 to TRBJ1-1, with TRBD1 matching over 8 bases. Trimming cost V 2 bases and J 0 bases; bases outside gene matches: 12. The CDR3 is 18 amino acids. The germline gives CDR1 SGHDT, CDR2 YYEEEE.

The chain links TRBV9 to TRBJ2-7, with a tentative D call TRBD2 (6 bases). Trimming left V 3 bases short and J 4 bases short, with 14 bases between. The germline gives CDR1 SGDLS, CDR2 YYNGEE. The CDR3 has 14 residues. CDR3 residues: CASSGGRGSYEQYF. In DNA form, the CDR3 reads TGTGCCAGCAGCGGAGGACGGGGGTCGTACGAGCAGTACTTC.

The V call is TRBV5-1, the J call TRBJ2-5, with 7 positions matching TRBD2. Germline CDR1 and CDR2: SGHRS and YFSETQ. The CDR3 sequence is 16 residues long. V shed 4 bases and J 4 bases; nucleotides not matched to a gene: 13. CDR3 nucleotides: TGCGCCAGCAGCCTCCAGTGGGGGGGGTTAGGAGAGACCCAGTACTTC. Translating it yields CASSLQWGGLGETQYF.

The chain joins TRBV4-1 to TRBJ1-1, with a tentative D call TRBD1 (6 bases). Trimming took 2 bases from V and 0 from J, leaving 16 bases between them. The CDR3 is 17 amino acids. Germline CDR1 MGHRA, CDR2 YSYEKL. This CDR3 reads CASSQISPTGMNTEAFF. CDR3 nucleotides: TGCGCCAGCAGCCAAATCTCCCCGACAGGCATGAACACTGAAGCTTTCTTT.

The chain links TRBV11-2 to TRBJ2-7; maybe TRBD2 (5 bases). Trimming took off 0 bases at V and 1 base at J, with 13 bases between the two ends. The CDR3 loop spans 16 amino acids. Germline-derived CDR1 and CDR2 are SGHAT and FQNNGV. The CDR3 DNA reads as TGTGCCAGCAGCTTAGATTTCGGGATAGGGTCCTACGAGCAGTACTTC. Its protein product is CASSLDFGIGSYEQYF.

This CDR3 is CATSDLRGRGTDTQYF. For the CDR3, the DNA is TGTGCCACCAGTGATCTTAGGGGGCGCGGGACAGATACGCAGTATTTT. The chain links TRBV24-1 to TRBJ2-3; 7 nucleotides align to TRBD1. Germline V lookup: CDR1 KGHDR, CDR2 SFDVKD. The CDR3 sequence is 16 residues long. The trim removed 3 bases at V and 3 bases at J, leaving 8 bases unmatched.

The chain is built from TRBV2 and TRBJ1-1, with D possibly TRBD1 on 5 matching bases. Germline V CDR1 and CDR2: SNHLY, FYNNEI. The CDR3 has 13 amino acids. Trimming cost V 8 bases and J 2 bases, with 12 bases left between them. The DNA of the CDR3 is TGTGCCAGCCTGACAGCCAAAAACACTGAAGCTTTCTTT. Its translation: CASLTAKNTEAFF.